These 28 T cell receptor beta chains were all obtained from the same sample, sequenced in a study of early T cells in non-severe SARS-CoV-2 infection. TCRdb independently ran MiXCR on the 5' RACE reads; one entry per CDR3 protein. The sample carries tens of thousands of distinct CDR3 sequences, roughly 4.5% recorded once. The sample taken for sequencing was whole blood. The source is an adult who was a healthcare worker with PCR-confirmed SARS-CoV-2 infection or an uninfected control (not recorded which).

CDR3 in amino acids: CSARYVGAGYTF. CDR3 nucleotide sequence: TGCAGTGCTAGATACGTGGGTGCGGGCTACACCTTC. This chain links TRBV20-1 with TRBJ1-2; D remains unclear. This CDR3 contains 12 residues. V lost 2 bases to trimming and J lost 8 bases, with 12 bases between them. Germline V CDR1 and CDR2: DFQATT, SNEGSKA (reference sequence).

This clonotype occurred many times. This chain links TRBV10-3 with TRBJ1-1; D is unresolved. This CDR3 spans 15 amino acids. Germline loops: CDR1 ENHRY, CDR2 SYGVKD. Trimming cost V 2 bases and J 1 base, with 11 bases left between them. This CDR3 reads CAISESLLKNTEAFF. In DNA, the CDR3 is TGTGCCATCAGTGAGAGTCTGCTAAAGAACACTGAAGCTTTCTTT.

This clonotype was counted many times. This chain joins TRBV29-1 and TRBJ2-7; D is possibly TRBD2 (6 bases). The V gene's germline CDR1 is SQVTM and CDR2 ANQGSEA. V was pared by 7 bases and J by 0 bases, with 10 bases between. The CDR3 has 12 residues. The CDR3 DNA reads TGCAGCGCCGGGGGACCCTCCTACGAGCAGTACTTC. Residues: CSAGGPSYEQYF.

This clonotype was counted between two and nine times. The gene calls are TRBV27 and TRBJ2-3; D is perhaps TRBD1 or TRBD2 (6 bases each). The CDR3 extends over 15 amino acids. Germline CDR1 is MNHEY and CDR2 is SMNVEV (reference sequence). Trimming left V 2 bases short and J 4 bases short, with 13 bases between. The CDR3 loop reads CASSLEWGAADTQYF. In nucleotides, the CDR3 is TGTGCCAGCAGTTTAGAGTGGGGGGCTGCAGATACGCAGTATTTT.

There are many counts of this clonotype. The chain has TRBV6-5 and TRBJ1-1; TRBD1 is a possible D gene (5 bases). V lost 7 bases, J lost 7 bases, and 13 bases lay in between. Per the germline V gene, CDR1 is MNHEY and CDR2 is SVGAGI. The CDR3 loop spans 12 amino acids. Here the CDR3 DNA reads TGTGCCAGCACCCACTCGCAGGGTGAAGCTTTCTTT. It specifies CASTHSQGEAFF.

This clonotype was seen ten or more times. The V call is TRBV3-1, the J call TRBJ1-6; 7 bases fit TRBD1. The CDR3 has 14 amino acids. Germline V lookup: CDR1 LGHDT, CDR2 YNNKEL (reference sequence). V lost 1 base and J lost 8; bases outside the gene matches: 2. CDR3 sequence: CASSQVRGHSPLHF. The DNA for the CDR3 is TGTGCCAGCAGCCAAGTTAGGGGGCATTCACCCCTCCACTTT.

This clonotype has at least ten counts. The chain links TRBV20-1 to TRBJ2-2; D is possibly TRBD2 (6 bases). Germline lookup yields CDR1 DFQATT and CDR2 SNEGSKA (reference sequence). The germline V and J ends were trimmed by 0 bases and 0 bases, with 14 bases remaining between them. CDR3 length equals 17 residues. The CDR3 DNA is TGCAGTGCTAGAGACGGGGGACGGTCCTCGAACACCGGGGAGCTGTTTTTT. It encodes CSARDGGRSSNTGELFF.

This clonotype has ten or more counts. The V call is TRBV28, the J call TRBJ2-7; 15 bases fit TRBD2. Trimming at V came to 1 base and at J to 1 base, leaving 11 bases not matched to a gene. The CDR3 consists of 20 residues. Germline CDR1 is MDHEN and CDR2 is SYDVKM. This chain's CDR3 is CASSLLLGTSGGFPSYEQYF. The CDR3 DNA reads TGTGCCAGCAGTTTATTATTGGGGACTAGCGGGGGGTTCCCGTCCTACGAGCAGTACTTC.

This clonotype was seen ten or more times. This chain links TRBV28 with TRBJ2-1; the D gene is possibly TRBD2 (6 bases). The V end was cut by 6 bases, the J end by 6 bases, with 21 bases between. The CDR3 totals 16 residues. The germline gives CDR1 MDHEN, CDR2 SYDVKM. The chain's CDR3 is CASRRGYGIVFNEQFF. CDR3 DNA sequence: TGTGCCAGCAGACGGGGGTACGGGATCGTCTTCAATGAGCAGTTCTTC.

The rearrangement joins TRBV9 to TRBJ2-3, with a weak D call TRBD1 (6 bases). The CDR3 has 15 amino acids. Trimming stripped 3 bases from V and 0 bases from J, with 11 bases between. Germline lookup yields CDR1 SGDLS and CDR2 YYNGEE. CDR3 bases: TGTGCCAGCAGCGCCACAGGGATTAGCACAGATACGCAGTATTTT. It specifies CASSATGISTDTQYF.

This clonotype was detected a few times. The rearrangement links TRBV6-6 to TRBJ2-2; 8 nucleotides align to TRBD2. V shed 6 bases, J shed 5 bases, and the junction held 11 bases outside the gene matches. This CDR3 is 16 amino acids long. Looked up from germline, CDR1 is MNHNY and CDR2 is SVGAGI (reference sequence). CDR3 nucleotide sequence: TGTGCCAGCAGCATCGGGGGGGCCAAGGGAACCGGGGAGCTGTTTTTT. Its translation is CASSIGGAKGTGELFF.

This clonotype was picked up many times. CDR3 sequence (DNA): TGTGCCAGCTCAGTCGTGAGCACAGATACGCAGTATTTT. The encoded protein is CASSVVSTDTQYF. The chain links TRBV18 to TRBJ2-3; D remains ambiguous. V lost 5 bases and J 0 bases, leaving 6 bases between the germline ends. The CDR3 spans 13 residues. Germline CDR1 is KGHSH and CDR2 is LQKENI.

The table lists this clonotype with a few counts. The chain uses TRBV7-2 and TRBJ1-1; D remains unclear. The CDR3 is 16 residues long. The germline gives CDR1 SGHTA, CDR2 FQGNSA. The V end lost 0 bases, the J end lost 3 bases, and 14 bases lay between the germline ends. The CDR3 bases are TGTGCCAGCAGCTTAGCCACCGACGGACTGCACACTGAAGCTTTCTTT. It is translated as CASSLATDGLHTEAFF.

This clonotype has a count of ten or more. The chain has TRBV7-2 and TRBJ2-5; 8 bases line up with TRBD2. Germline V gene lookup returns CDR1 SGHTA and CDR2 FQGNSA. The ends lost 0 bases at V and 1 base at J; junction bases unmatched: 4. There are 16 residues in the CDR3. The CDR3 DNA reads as TGTGCCAGCAGCTTAGCGGGGACTAGGAGCCAAGAGACCCAGTACTTC. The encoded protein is CASSLAGTRSQETQYF.

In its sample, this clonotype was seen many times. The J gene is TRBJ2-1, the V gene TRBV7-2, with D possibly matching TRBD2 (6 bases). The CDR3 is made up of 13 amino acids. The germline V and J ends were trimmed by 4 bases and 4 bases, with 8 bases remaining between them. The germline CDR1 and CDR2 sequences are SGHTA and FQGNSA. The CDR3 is CASSWSGYNEQFF. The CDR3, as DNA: TGTGCCAGCAGCTGGAGCGGGTACAATGAGCAGTTCTTC.

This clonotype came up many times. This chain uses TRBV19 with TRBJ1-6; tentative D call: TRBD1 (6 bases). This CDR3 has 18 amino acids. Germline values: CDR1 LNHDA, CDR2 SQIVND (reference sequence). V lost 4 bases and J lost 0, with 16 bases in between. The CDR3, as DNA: TGTGCCAGTAGTACGACAGGTGTTACGAGCTCCTATAATTCACCCCTCCACTTT. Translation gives CASSTTGVTSSYNSPLHF.

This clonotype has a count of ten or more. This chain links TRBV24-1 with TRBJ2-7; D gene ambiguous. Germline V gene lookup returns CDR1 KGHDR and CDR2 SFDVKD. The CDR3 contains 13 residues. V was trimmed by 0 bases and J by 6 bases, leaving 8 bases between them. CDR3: CATSDLGSGEQYF. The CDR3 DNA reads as TGTGCCACCAGTGATTTGGGATCGGGCGAGCAGTACTTC.

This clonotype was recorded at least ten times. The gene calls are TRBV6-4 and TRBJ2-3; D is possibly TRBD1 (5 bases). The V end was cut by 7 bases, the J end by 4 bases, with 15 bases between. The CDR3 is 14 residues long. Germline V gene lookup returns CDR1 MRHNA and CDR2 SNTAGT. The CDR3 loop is CASKTSSRADTQYF. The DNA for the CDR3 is TGTGCCAGCAAAACAAGTTCCAGGGCAGATACGCAGTATTTT.

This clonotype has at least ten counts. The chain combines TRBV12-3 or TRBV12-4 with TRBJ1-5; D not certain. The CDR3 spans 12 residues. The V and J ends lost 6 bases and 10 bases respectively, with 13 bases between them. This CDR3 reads CASRRERGPQHF. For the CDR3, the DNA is TGTGCCAGCAGGAGGGAGCGCGGCCCCCAGCATTTT.

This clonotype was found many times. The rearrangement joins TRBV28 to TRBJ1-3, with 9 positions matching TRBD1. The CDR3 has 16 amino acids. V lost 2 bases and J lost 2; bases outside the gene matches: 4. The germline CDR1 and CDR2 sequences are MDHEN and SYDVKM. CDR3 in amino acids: CASSLRWTGAGNTIYF. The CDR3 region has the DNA TGTGCCAGCAGTTTAAGGTGGACAGGGGCTGGAAACACCATATATTTT.

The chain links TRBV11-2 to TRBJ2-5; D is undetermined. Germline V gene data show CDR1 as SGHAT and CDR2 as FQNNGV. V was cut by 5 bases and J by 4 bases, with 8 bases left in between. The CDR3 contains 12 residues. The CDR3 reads CASSAEGETQYF. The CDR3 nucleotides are TGTGCCAGCAGCGCCGAAGGAGAGACCCAGTACTTC.

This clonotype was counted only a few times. The CDR3 DNA reads TGTGCCAGCAGCTTAGCCTTTGTACACACCGGGGAGCTGTTTTTT. Its protein is CASSLAFVHTGELFF. The V call is TRBV7-8, the J call TRBJ2-2; D is unclear. V lost 0 bases to trimming and J lost 3 bases, with 8 bases between them. Per germline, CDR1 SGHVS and CDR2 FQNEAQ. This CDR3 is 15 amino acids long.

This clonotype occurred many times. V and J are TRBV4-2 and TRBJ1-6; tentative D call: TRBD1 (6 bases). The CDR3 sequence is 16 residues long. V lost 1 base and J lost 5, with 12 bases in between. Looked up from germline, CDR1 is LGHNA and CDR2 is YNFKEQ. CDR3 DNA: TGTGCCAGCAGCCAAGTTACAGGGAAAAATAATTCACCCCTCCACTTT. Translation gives CASSQVTGKNNSPLHF.

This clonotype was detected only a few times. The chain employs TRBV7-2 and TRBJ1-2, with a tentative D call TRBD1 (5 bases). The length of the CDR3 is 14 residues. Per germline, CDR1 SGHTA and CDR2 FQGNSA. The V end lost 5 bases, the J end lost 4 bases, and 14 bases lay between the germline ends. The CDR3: CASSASRVAYGYTF. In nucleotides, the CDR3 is TGTGCCAGCAGCGCGAGCAGGGTCGCCTATGGCTACACCTTC.

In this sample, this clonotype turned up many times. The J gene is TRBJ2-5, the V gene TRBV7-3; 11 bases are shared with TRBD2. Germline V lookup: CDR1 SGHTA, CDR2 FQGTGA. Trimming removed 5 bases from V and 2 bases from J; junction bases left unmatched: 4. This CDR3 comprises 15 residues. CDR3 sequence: CASSALAGVQETQYF. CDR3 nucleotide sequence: TGTGCCAGCAGCGCACTAGCGGGGGTTCAAGAGACCCAGTACTTC.

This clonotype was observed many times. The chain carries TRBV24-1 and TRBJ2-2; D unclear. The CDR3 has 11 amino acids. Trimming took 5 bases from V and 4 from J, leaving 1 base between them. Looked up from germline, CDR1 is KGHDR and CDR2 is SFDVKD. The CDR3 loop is CATSVTGELFF. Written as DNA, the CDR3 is TGTGCCACCAGTGTCACCGGGGAGCTGTTTTTT.

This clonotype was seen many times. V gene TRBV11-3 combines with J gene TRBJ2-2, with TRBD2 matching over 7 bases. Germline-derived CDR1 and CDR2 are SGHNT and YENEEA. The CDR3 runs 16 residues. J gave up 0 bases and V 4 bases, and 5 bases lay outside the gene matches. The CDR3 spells CASSSGGLANTGELFF. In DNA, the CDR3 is TGTGCCAGCAGCTCAGGAGGACTAGCGAACACCGGGGAGCTGTTTTTT.

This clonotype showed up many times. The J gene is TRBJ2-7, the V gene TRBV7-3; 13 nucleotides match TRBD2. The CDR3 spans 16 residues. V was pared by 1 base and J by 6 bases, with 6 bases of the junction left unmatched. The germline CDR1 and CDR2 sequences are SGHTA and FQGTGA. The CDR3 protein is CASSLMTSGGPIEQYF. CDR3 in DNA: TGTGCCAGCAGCTTAATGACTAGCGGGGGGCCGATCGAGCAGTACTTC.